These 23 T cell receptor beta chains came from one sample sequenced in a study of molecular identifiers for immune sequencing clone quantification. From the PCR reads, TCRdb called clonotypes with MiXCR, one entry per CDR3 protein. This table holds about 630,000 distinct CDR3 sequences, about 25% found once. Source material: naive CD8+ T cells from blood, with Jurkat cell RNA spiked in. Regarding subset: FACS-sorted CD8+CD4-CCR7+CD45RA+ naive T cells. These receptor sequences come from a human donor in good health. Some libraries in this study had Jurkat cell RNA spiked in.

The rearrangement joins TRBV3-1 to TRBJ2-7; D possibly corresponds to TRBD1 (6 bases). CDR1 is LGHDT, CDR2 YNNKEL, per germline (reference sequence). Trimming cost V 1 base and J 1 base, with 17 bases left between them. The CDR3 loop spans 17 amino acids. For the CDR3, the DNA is TGTGCCAGCAGCCAAGTTTCCCCGGGACAATATTCCTACGAGCAGTACTTC. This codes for CASSQVSPGQYSYEQYF.

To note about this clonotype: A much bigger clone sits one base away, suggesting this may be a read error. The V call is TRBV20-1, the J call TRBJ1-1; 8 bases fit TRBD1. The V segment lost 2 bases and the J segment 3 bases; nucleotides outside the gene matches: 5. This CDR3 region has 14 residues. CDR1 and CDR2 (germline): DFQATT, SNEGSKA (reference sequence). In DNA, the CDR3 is TGCAGTGCTAGACCTGAACAGGGGGACACTGAAGCTTTCTTT. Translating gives CSARPEQGDTEAFF.

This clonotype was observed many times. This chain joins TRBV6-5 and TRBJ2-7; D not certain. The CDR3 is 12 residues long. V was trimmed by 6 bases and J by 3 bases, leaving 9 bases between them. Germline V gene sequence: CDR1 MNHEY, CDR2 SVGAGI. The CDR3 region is CASSDSYYEQYF. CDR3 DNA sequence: TGTGCCAGCAGCGATTCTTACTACGAGCAGTACTTC.

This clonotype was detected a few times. The CDR3 here is CASLFGGSNEQFF. Written as DNA, the CDR3 is TGTGCCAGTCTCTTTGGCGGAAGCAATGAGCAGTTCTTC. The chain carries TRBV7-6 and TRBJ2-1; no firm D call. The CDR3 totals 13 residues. The V end lost 9 bases, the J end lost 6 bases, and 15 bases lay between the germline ends. Germline V gene sequence: CDR1 SGHVS, CDR2 FNYEAQ.

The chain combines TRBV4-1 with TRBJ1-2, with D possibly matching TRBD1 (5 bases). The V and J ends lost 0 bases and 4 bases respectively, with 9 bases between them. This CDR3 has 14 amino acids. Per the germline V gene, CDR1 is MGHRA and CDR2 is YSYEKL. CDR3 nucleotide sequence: TGCGCCAGCAGCCAAGAGGGGGGGGGCTATGGCTACACCTTC. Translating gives CASSQEGGGYGYTF.

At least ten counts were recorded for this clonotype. DNA for the CDR3: TGTGCCACGGCCGTGGGGCTGGGGATTCAAGAGACCCAGTACTTC. As protein: CATAVGLGIQETQYF. This chain uses TRBV6-2 or TRBV6-3 with TRBJ2-5, with a weak D call TRBD1 (5 bases). The V end was cut by 10 bases, the J end by 2 bases, with 20 bases between. Germline CDR1 MNHEY, CDR2 SVGEGT. The CDR3 loop spans 15 amino acids.

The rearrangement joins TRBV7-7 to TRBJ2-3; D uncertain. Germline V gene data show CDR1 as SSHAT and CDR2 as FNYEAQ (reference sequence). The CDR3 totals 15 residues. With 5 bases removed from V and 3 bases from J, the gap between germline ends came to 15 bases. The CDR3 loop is CASSTRRIQTDTQYF. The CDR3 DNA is TGTGCCAGCAGCACCCGGCGGATTCAGACAGATACGCAGTATTTT.

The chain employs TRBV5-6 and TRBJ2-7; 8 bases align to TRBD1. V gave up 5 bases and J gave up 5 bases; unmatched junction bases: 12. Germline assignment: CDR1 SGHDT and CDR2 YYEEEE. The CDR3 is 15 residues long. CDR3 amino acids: CASRHRTGRLDEQYF. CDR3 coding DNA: TGTGCCAGCAGACACCGGACAGGGAGACTAGACGAGCAGTACTTC.

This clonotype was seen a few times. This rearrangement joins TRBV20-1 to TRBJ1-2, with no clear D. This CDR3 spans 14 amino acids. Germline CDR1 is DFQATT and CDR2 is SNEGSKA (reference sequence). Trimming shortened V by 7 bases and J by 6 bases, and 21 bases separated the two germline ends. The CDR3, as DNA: TGCAGTGGGAGAGGCCCCGGGAGTGGTCATGGCTACACCTTC. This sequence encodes CSGRGPGSGHGYTF.

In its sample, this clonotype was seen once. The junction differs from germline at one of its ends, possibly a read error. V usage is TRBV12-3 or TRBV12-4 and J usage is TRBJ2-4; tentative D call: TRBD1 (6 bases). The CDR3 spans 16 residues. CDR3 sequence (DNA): TGTGCCAGCAGTTTAGGGGGGCGATTAGCCAAAAGCATTCAGTACTTC. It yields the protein CASSLGGRLAKSIQYF.

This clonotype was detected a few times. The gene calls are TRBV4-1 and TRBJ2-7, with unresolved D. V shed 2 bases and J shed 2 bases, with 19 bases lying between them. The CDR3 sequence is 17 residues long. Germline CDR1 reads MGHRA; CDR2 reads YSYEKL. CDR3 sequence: CASSQNPASPATYEQYF. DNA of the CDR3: TGCGCCAGCAGCCAAAACCCCGCAAGTCCGGCCACCTACGAGCAGTACTTC.

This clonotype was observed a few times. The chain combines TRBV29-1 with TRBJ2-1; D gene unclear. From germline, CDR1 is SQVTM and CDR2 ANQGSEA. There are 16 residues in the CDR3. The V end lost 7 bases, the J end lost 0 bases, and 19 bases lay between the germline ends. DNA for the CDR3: TGCAGCGACGGCAGCAGTTTCGGCAGCTCCTACAATGAGCAGTTCTTC. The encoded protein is CSDGSSFGSSYNEQFF.

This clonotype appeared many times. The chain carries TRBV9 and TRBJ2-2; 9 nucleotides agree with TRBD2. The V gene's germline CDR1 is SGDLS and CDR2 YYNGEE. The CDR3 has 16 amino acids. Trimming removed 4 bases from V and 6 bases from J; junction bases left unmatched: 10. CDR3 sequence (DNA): TGTGCCAGCAGCCCCCCAGTAGCGGGAGTCCCCGGGGAGCTGTTTTTT. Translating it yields CASSPPVAGVPGELFF.

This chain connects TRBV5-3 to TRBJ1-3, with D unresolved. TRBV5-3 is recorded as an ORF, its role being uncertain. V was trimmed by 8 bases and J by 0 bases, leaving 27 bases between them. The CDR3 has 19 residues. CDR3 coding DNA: TGTGCCAGCAGCGTGCCCCTGTCCGGCGCCAACATCTCTGGAAACACCATATATTTT. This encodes CASSVPLSGANISGNTIYF.

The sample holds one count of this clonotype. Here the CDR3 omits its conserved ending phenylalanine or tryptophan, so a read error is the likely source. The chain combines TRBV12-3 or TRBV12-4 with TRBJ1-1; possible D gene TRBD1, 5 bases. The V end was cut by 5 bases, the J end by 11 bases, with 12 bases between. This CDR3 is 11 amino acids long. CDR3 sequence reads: CASSATEEAFI. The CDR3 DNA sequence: TGTGCCAGCAGTGCGACAGAGGAGGCTTTCATT.

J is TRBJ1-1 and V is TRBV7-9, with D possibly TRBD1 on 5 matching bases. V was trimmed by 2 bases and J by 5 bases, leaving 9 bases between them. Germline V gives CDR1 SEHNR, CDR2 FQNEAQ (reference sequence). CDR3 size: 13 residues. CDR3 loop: CASSLPGRTEAFF. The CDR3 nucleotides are TGTGCCAGCAGCTTACCAGGGCGGACTGAAGCTTTCTTT.

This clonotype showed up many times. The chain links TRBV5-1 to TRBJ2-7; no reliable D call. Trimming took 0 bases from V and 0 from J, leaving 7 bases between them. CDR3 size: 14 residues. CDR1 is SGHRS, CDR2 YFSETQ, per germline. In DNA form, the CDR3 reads TGCGCCAGCAGCTTGGCCGCACCCTCCTACGAGCAGTACTTC. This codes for CASSLAAPSYEQYF.

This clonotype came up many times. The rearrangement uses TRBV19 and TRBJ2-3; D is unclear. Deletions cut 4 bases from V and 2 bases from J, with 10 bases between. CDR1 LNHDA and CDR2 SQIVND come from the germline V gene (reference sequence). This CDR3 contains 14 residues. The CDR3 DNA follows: TGTGCCAGTAGTACCCTCGGCTCCACAGATACGCAGTATTTT. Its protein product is CASSTLGSTDTQYF.

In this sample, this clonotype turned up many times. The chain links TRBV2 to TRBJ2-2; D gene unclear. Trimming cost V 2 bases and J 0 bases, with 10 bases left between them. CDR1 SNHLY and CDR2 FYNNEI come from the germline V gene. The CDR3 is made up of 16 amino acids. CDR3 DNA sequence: TGTGCCAGCAGTGAAACCTGGAGCACGAACACCGGGGAGCTGTTTTTT. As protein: CASSETWSTNTGELFF.

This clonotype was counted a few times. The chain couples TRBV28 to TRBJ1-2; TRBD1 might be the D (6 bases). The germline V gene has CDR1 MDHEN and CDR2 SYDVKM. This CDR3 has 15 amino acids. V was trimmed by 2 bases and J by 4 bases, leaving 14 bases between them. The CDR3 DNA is TGTGCCAGCAGTTTACGGTCAGGGGCAGGCTATGGCTACACCTTC. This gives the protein CASSLRSGAGYGYTF.

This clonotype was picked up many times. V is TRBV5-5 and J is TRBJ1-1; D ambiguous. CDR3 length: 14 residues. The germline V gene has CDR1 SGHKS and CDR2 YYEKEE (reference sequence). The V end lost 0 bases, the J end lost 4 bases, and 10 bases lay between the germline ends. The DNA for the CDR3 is TGTGCCAGCAGCTTGGAAATATGGGGCACTGAAGCTTTCTTT. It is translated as CASSLEIWGTEAFF.

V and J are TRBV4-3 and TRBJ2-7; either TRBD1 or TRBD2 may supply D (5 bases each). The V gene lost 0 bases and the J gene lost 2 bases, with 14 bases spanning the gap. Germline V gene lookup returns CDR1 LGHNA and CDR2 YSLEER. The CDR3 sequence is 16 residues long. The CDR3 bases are TGCGCCAGCAGCCAAGATGTGGGACCGGGCACCTACGAGCAGTACTTC. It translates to CASSQDVGPGTYEQYF.

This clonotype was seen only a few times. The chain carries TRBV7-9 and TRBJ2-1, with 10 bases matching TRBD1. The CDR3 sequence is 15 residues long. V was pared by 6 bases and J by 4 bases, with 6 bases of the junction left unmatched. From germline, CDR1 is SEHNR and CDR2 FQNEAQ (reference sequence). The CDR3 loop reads CASSPGTGVYNEQFF. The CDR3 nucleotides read TGTGCCAGCAGTCCGGGGACAGGGGTGTACAATGAGCAGTTCTTC.